This T cell receptor (beta chain) was profiled in a study of blood T cell repertoires in COVID-19. Study-level information: Spain, Italy and the United States supplied samples that represented acute and convalescent COVID-19.

As handled by the study authors: Reference gene primers were amplified, and this amplification served to estimate nucleated cell counts. Using immunoSEQ multiplex PCR, the repertoire was profiled, and TCRdb retains in-frame clones only, with some absent. V, J and clone size reflect that table, while D and trimming were determined from the DNA. This table holds about 240,000 clones, about 90% found once. CDR3 length: 15 residues. The germline V gene has CDR1 MNHEY and CDR2 SVGEGT. Germline trimming cut 6 bases from V and 10 bases from J; bases unmatched to any gene: 9. This clone has ten or more counts. Participants came from about two dozen US areas, aged roughly 18 to 89 years. Clinical history as reported by participants underpinned cohort assignment.

J is TRBJ2-1 and V is TRBV6-2 or TRBV6-3; 13 positions agree with TRBD2. This TCR was recovered from a woman in her thirties or forties with acute COVID-19. The material sequenced was PBMCs or T cells enriched from blood (not recorded which). The CDR3, as DNA: TGTGCCAGCAGCGGCCTGGGACTAGCGGGAATCGAGCAGTTCTTC. Its protein is CASSGLGLAGIEQFF.